The 18 T cell receptor beta chains below come from one sample, sequenced in a study of T-cell reconstitution after alpha-beta-depleted transplantation in children. It was with unique molecular identifiers that the TCRbeta library was prepared. TCRdb passed the PCR reads through MiXCR, listing each CDR3 protein once. The sample records 280,000 or so distinct CDR3 sequences, 11% being singletons. The sequences come from peripheral blood, collected 180 days after TCRalphabeta/CD19-depleted stem cell transplant. The source is a male patient aged 2 to 9 who had a stem cell transplant for chronic granulomatous disease, so the T cells may come from the graft donor.

This clonotype was seen ten or more times. This chain connects TRBV7-6 to TRBJ2-1; 7 positions agree with TRBD1. Unmatched junction bases numbered 10, after V lost 4 bases and J lost 10 bases. The CDR3 sequence is 14 residues long. The germline V gene encodes CDR1 SGHVS and CDR2 FNYEAQ. The CDR3 nucleotides read TGTGCCAGCAGCTCAGATTTGACAGGGATCGAGCAGTTCTTC. This sequence encodes CASSSDLTGIEQFF. Variable domain in full (rest from reference TRBV7-6 and TRBJ2-1): GAGVSQSPRYKVTKRGQDVALRCDPISGHVSLYWYRQALGQGPEFLTYFNYEAQQDKSGLPNDRFSAERPEGSISTLTIQRTEQRDSAMYRCASSSDLTGIEQFFGPGTRLTVL.

The V gene is TRBV29-1, the J gene TRBJ2-7; perhaps TRBD1 as D (6 bases). Germline CDR1 reads SQVTM; CDR2 reads ANQGSEA. The CDR3 sequence is 13 residues long. V was clipped by 7 bases and J by 7 bases, with 20 bases between them. CDR3 DNA sequence: TGCAGCGCTGGGGACAAAGGTAGGTATGAGCAGTACTTC. Protein: CSAGDKGRYEQYF.

For this clonotype: A much larger clonotype is one base distant, so this may be a read error. This sequence joins TRBV20-1 and TRBJ2-1; D is possibly TRBD1 (6 bases). Germline CDR1 DFQATT, CDR2 SNEGSKA (reference sequence). The CDR3 totals 12 residues. The CDR3, as DNA: TGCAGTGCTAGAGTAGGGGGTGATGAGCAGCTCTTC. It encodes CSARVGGDEQLF.

At least ten counts were recorded for this clonotype. This CDR3 reads CSAAYSLETQYF. The CDR3 coding sequence is TGCAGCGCTGCGTACTCCTTGGAGACGCAGTATTTT. V and J are TRBV29-1 and TRBJ2-3; D is uncertain. Trimming pared 7 bases from V and 9 bases from J, leaving 17 bases between. Germline V gene data show CDR1 as SQVTM and CDR2 as ANQGSEA. There are 12 residues in the CDR3.

At least ten counts were recorded for this clonotype. The chain links TRBV7-2 to TRBJ2-7; D is undetermined. CDR1 SGHTA and CDR2 FQGNSA come from the germline V gene. The CDR3 sequence is 15 residues long. Trimming left V 0 bases short and J 2 bases short, with 11 bases between. DNA for the CDR3: TGTGCCAGCAGCTTAGCGCCCACAAGTCCCTACGAGCAGTACTTC. Encoded protein: CASSLAPTSPYEQYF.

This clonotype was detected many times. One junction end does not reproduce the germline sequence, and a read error may be involved. The V gene is TRBV14, the J gene TRBJ2-7; D is ambiguous. The CDR3 contains 13 residues. Germline loops: CDR1 SGHDN, CDR2 FVKESK. In DNA, the CDR3 is TGTGCCAGCAGCCAAGGACCCTCCTCCGAGCAGTACTTC. This translates into CASSQGPSSEQYF.

Only a few counts were recorded for this clonotype. The chain combines TRBV4-1 with TRBJ2-7; unclear D gene. Trimming pared 2 bases from V and 3 bases from J, leaving 8 bases between. Per germline, CDR1 MGHRA and CDR2 YSYEKL. The CDR3 totals 13 residues. Here the CDR3 DNA reads TGCGCCAGCAGCCAATCAGTTAACTACGAGCAGTACTTC. Its translation is CASSQSVNYEQYF.

This clonotype appeared many times. V is TRBV12-3 or TRBV12-4 and J is TRBJ2-7, with TRBD2 identical over 9 bases. CDR3 length: 14 residues. The J segment lost 2 bases and the V segment lost 5 bases, leaving 4 bases of the junction unmatched. CDR3 amino acids: CASSTLAGTYEQYF. CDR3 sequence (DNA): TGTGCCAGCAGTACCCTAGCGGGAACCTACGAGCAGTACTTC.

This clonotype appeared many times. The gene calls are TRBV20-1 and TRBJ2-1; D is ambiguous. Germline values: CDR1 DFQATT, CDR2 SNEGSKA (reference sequence). Deletions cut 4 bases from V and 8 bases from J, with 15 bases between. CDR3 length: 13 amino acids. The CDR3 reads CSAKRLGLDEQFF. The CDR3 nucleotides read TGCAGTGCTAAAAGACTTGGGTTGGATGAGCAGTTCTTC.

This clonotype was seen repeatedly, ten times or more. The chain recombines TRBV28 with TRBJ1-6, with D tentatively TRBD1 (5 bases). The V gene's germline CDR1 is MDHEN and CDR2 SYDVKM. The ends were cut back, 5 bases at V and 7 bases at J, with 18 bases in the middle. CDR3 length equals 16 residues. CDR3 sequence reads: CASSPPYRQINSPLHF. Written as DNA, the CDR3 is TGTGCCAGCAGTCCACCCTACCGACAGATAAATTCACCCCTCCACTTT.

Ten or more counts support this clonotype. The chain joins TRBV12-3 or TRBV12-4 to TRBJ1-2; TRBD1 might be the D (6 bases). V was cut by 4 bases and J by 5 bases, with 14 bases left in between. The CDR3 sequence is 14 residues long. CDR3 DNA: TGTGCCAGCAGTTGGTGGGGAGGGGGATATGGCTACACCTTC. Translation: CASSWWGGGYGYTF.

This clonotype appeared many times. The J gene is TRBJ2-7, the V gene TRBV6-1; D is perhaps TRBD1 (6 bases). Germline V gene lookup returns CDR1 MNHNS and CDR2 SASEGT. The V end was cut by 4 bases, the J end by 7 bases, with 20 bases between. The CDR3 has 15 amino acids. CDR3 sequence reads: CASSAKTGTPIEQYF. In DNA form, the CDR3 reads TGTGCCAGCAGTGCTAAGACCGGGACACCTATTGAGCAGTACTTC.

This clonotype was detected ten times or more. The chain couples TRBV28 to TRBJ1-2; D not resolved. CDR1 and CDR2 (germline): MDHEN, SYDVKM. This CDR3 comprises 14 residues. The ends were cut back, 5 bases at V and 4 bases at J, with 14 bases in the middle. The CDR3 DNA reads TGTGCCAGCAGTCCGTTAGATCTGCTCTATGGCTACACCTTC. Residues: CASSPLDLLYGYTF.

Points on this clonotype: One base away lies a much larger clone, so this may be a sequencing read error. The chain carries TRBV5-1 and TRBJ2-7; TRBD1 agrees at 8 bases. After removal of 3 bases from V and 5 bases from J, the junction contained 7 bases not matched to a gene. Per germline, CDR1 SGHRS and CDR2 YFSETQ. The CDR3 contains 14 residues. The DNA of the CDR3 is TGCGCCAGCAGCTCAGGACAGGGAGGCAACGAGCAGTACTTC. Encoded protein: CASSSGQGGNEQYF.

This clonotype has at least ten counts. The chain is built from TRBV20-1 and TRBJ2-7; D perhaps matches TRBD2 (5 bases). Germline values: CDR1 DFQATT, CDR2 SNEGSKA (reference sequence). The CDR3 loop spans 15 amino acids. V gave up 5 bases and J gave up 0 bases, with 17 bases separating them. CDR3: CSAYSGERPSYEQYF. CDR3 DNA: TGCAGTGCTTATTCCGGGGAACGCCCCTCCTACGAGCAGTACTTC.

This rearrangement joins TRBV12-3 or TRBV12-4 to TRBJ1-6; D is unresolved. CDR3 length: 17 residues. V lost 3 bases, J lost 4 bases, and 16 bases lay in between. The CDR3 protein is CASSLRVGLEYNSPLHF. CDR3 sequence (DNA): TGTGCCAGCAGTTTGCGGGTAGGGCTCGAGTATAATTCACCCCTCCACTTT.

The table lists this clonotype with many counts. This chain uses TRBV20-1 with TRBJ2-5; D is unclear. V was clipped by 0 bases and J by 5 bases, with 4 bases between them. Germline CDR1 and CDR2: DFQATT and SNEGSKA (reference sequence). There are 11 residues in the CDR3. CDR3 sequence: CSARDLETQYF. Written as DNA, the CDR3 is TGCAGTGCTAGAGATCTGGAGACCCAGTACTTC.

The CDR3 nucleotides read TGTGCCAGCCGGGTGGGACAGGGTAGGATTTACTATGGCTACACCTTC. This gives the protein CASRVGQGRIYYGYTF. The gene calls are TRBV5-4 and TRBJ1-2, with 9 bases aligning to TRBD1. Germline loops: CDR1 SGHNT, CDR2 YYREEE (reference sequence). The J segment lost 3 bases and the V segment lost 7 bases, leaving 13 bases of the junction unmatched. The CDR3 has 16 residues. Combining the CDR3 with reference TRBV5-4 and TRBJ1-2 gives the whole variable domain ETGVTQSPTHLIKTRGQQVTLRCSSQSGHNTVSWYQQALGQGPQFIFQYYREEENGRGNFPPRFSGLQFPNYSSELNVNALELDDSALYLCASRVGQGRIYYGYTFGSGTRLTVV.